The 13 T cell receptor beta chains in this list originate from one sample, sequenced in a study of technical replicates of blood from a handful of donors. Sequencing was performed with immunoSEQ multiplex PCR; in TCRdb, only in-frame clones are kept and a portion is missing. This table holds about 100,000 clones, around 96% found once. Sample: T cells isolated from PBMCs. The receptors derive from a human donor in good health.

In its sample, this clone was seen once. The chain has TRBV28 and TRBJ2-7; tentatively, D is TRBD2 (6 bases). The V end was cut by 4 bases, the J end by 1 base, with 14 bases between. Per germline, CDR1 MDHEN and CDR2 SYDVKM. CDR3 length: 15 amino acids. CDR3 DNA: TGTGCCAGCAGTTCCGACCTAGGGACTTCCTACGAGCAGTACTTC. Encoded protein: CASSSDLGTSYEQYF. The full variable domain, in which reference TRBV28 and TRBJ2-7 provide the parts outside the CDR3, is DVKVTQSSRYLVKRTGEKVFLECVQDMDHENMFWYRQDPGLGLRLIYFSYDVKMKEKGDIPEGYSVSREKKERFSLILESASTNQTSMYLCASSSDLGTSYEQYFGPGTRLTVT.

The rearrangement joins TRBV4-2 to TRBJ2-5, with D perhaps matching TRBD2 (6 bases). Germline CDR1 and CDR2: LGHNA and YNFKEQ. This CDR3 has 15 residues. V was cut by 5 bases and J by 5 bases, with 18 bases left in between. CDR3 loop: CASSSRLGVGETQYF. The CDR3 nucleotides read TGTGCCAGCAGCTCCCGACTAGGGGTAGGGGAGACCCAGTACTTC.

The chain links TRBV4-1 to TRBJ2-2, with 8 positions matching TRBD1. V lost 3 bases and J lost 4; bases outside the gene matches: 7. The CDR3 spans 16 residues. The germline CDR1 and CDR2 sequences are MGHRA and YSYEKL. The CDR3: CASSQYQGAPTGELFF. In DNA, the CDR3 is TGCGCCAGCAGCCAGTATCAGGGGGCCCCCACCGGGGAGCTGTTTTTT.

The rearrangement links TRBV15 to TRBJ1-3; D unresolved. V lost 4 bases and J 2 bases, leaving 21 bases between the germline ends. The length of the CDR3 is 18 residues. Germline values: CDR1 LNHNV, CDR2 YYDKDF (reference sequence). The CDR3 loop is CATSKPLQLTETGNTIYF. The CDR3, as DNA: TGTGCCACCAGCAAACCACTTCAGCTGACTGAGACTGGAAACACCATATATTTT.

The V call is TRBV4-1, the J call TRBJ2-7, with 8 bases matching TRBD1. The CDR3 covers 16 residues. The J segment lost 2 bases and the V segment lost 3 bases, leaving 9 bases of the junction unmatched. CDR1 is MGHRA and CDR2 is YSYEKL in the germline V gene. In nucleotides, the CDR3 is TGCGCCAGCAGCCAGGTTACAGGGGGGTCGCCCTACGAGCAGTACTTC. Residues: CASSQVTGGSPYEQYF.

This sequence joins TRBV19 and TRBJ2-7; D uncertain. CDR1 and CDR2 from the germline V gene are LNHDA and SQIVND (reference sequence). This CDR3 has 13 amino acids. V lost 1 base and J lost 3, with 7 bases in between. CDR3 amino acids: CASSIAGLYEQYF. In nucleotides, the CDR3 is TGTGCCAGTAGTATAGCCGGTCTCTACGAGCAGTACTTC. Full variable domain (outside the CDR3, taken from reference TRBV19 and TRBJ2-7): DGGITQSPKYLFRKEGQNVTLSCEQNLNHDAMYWYRQDPGQGLRLIYYSQIVNDFQKGDIAEGYSVSREKKESFPLTVTSAQKNPTAFYLCASSIAGLYEQYFGPGTRLTVT.

The chain has TRBV5-6 and TRBJ2-2; D gene uncertain. This CDR3 is 14 amino acids long. V shed 0 bases and J shed 1 base, with 4 bases lying between them. The germline gives CDR1 SGHDT, CDR2 YYEEEE. The CDR3 loop reads CASSLARNTGELFF. The CDR3 DNA reads TGTGCCAGCAGCTTGGCTCGGAACACCGGGGAGCTGTTTTTT.

The chain combines TRBV9 with TRBJ2-7; 8 nucleotides agree with TRBD2. This CDR3 is built from 13 residues. J lost 2 bases, V lost 7 bases, and 5 bases had no gene match. Per germline, CDR1 SGDLS and CDR2 YYNGEE. CDR3: CASGAGDPYEQYF. For the CDR3, the DNA is TGTGCCAGCGGAGCGGGAGATCCCTACGAGCAGTACTTC.

The chain couples TRBV9 to TRBJ2-1, with D perhaps matching TRBD1 (6 bases). Germline V gene data show CDR1 as SGDLS and CDR2 as YYNGEE. V lost 2 bases to trimming and J lost 5 bases, with 11 bases between them. The CDR3 totals 14 residues. This CDR3 is CASSVRTEHNEQFF. In DNA form, the CDR3 reads TGTGCCAGCAGCGTCAGGACAGAACACAATGAGCAGTTCTTC.

The chain joins TRBV19 to TRBJ2-5, with D possibly TRBD2 on 6 matching bases. Trimming left V 6 bases short and J 4 bases short, with 9 bases between. This CDR3 spans 12 amino acids. The V gene's germline CDR1 is LNHDA and CDR2 SQIVND (reference sequence). CDR3 in DNA: TGTGCCAGTAGCCCAGCGGGAGAGACCCAGTACTTC. Encoded protein: CASSPAGETQYF.

On this clone itself: At one end, the junction sequence differs from germline, possibly due to a read error. The genes are TRBV7-7 and TRBJ2-5; D could derive from TRBD1 or TRBD2 (8 bases each). The CDR3 spans 15 residues. Germline V gene lookup returns CDR1 SSHAT and CDR2 FNYEAQ (reference sequence). The CDR3 region has the DNA TGTGCTAGCAGCGGGGGACAGGCCATCCAAGAGACCCAGTACTTC. This sequence encodes CASSGGQAIQETQYF.

This clone occurred once. The chain links TRBV14 to TRBJ2-3, with TRBD2 matching 9 bases. The length of the CDR3 is 19 residues. Germline CDR1 is SGHDN and CDR2 is FVKESK. The junction had 13 bases not matched to a gene; V was cut back by 0 bases and J by 3 bases. The CDR3 DNA reads TGTGCCAGCAGCCAAGATTTCATCAGCCCGAGCGGGAGGACAGATACGCAGTATTTT. Translated, it gives CASSQDFISPSGRTDTQYF.

On this clone: The same CDR3 arises from other DNA sequences in this sample as well. The chain has TRBV13 and TRBJ2-7; TRBD1 matches 7 bases. The germline CDR1 and CDR2 sequences are PRHDT and FYEKMQ (reference sequence). CDR3 length: 15 amino acids. With V trimmed by 5 bases and J by 3 bases, 10 bases remained unmatched. The DNA for the CDR3 is TGTGCCAGCAGCCCCATGACAGGGAATCGCTACGAGCAGTACTTC. Translated, it gives CASSPMTGNRYEQYF.